These T cell receptor beta chains were read from a single sample in a study of glioma-infiltrating T cells. TCRdb fed the multiplex PCR reads into MiXCR, producing one record per CDR3 protein. The table records some 110,000 distinct CDR3 sequences, roughly 20% of them present only once. Sequences were obtained from glioma tissue, nonneoplastic brain tissue, or PBMCs (not recorded which). The receptor source for this set is a human donor with low-grade glioma or glioblastoma, undergoing nonglioma brain surgery, or in good health (not recorded which). Each CDR3 is given with its conserved first and last residue. Each record gives: D gene, J gene, clone size, V gene, CDR3 DNA, CDR3 protein. The D gene is left open where the match is weak. Where a row states a size, it is once, few, many or the class of an expanded clone; other rows omit it.

-	TRBJ2-5	-	TRBV11-2	TGTGCCAGCAGCTCCTTGGGGGTAGCGGAGACCCAGTACTTC	CASSSLGVAETQYF
TRBD1	TRBJ2-7	few	TRBV29-1	TGCAGCGTTGTCCGGACAGGGGCCTACGAGCAGTACTTC	CSVVRTGAYEQYF
-	TRBJ1-1	-	TRBV15	TGTGCCACCAGGGGACCGGAGAACACTGAAGCTTTCTTT	CATRGPENTEAFF
TRBD2	TRBJ2-2	few	TRBV12-3/TRBV12-4	TGTGCCAGCAGTTCCGGGACTAGCGGGAGTCGATCCGGGGAGCTGTTTTTT	CASSSGTSGSRSGELFF
TRBD1	TRBJ1-1	many	TRBV28	TGTGCCAGCAGTTTAGCCGGGACAGGGGCCCTTGCTTTCTTT	CASSLAGTGALAFF
-	TRBJ2-3	many	TRBV7-5	-	CISVSEAPILGKRSTDTQYF
-	TRBJ2-1	many	TRBV19	TGTGCCAGTAGCCTCATCTACGATGAGCAGTTCTTC	CASSLIYDEQFF
TRBD2	TRBJ2-3	many	TRBV4-1	TGCGCCAGCAGCCAAGATACAGTGGGCGGGAGGACAGATACGCAGTATTTT	CASSQDTVGGRTDTQYF
TRBD1	TRBJ1-1	-	TRBV29-1	TGCAGCGAATCGGGACAGGGGATGAACACTGAAGCTTTCTTT	CSESGQGMNTEAFF
-	TRBJ1-2	few	TRBV29-1	TGCAGCGTTGACATGGACAGCAGCTCACCTACCTATGGCTACACCTTC	CSVDMDSSSPTYGYTF
TRBD2	TRBJ2-7	many	TRBV20-1	TGCAGTGCTACCGGGACTAGCTATCAGGACGAGCAGTACTTC	CSATGTSYQDEQYF
-	TRBJ1-1	many	TRBV27	TGTGCCAGCAGTTTACCAGGGGTTGACACTGAAGCTTTCTTT	CASSLPGVDTEAFF
-	TRBJ2-1	few	TRBV4-1	TGCGCCAGCAGCCAAGATCTGGATCCGGCCTTCTCCTACAATGAGCAGTTCTTC	CASSQDLDPAFSYNEQFF
TRBD1	TRBJ2-7	many	TRBV27	TGTGCCAGCAGTTTCAGCGGACAGGCCCTTTCCTACGAGCAGTACTTC	CASSFSGQALSYEQYF
-	TRBJ2-1	many	TRBV24-1	TGTGCCACCAGTCTAACGGGAGAAGTATATGAGCAGTTCTTC	CATSLTGEVYEQFF
TRBD1	TRBJ2-3	many	TRBV28	TGTGCCAGCCCCCCAAGCCCAGGGGGCCGGAGCACAGATACGCAGTATTTT	CASPPSPGGRSTDTQYF
TRBD2	TRBJ2-3	-	TRBV5-4	TGTGCCAGCAGCTTGGCACGCGGGGGGGGTACAGATACGCAGTATTTT	CASSLARGGGTDTQYF
-	TRBJ2-6	-	TRBV19	TGTGCCAGTAGGCTGCCGGGACCTGGGGCCAACGTCCTGACTTTC	CASRLPGPGANVLTF
TRBD1	TRBJ1-1	many	TRBV28	TGTGCCAGCAGCGGGACAGGGGGCGCGTCCGAAGCTTTCTTT	CASSGTGGASEAFF
TRBD1	TRBJ1-1	many	TRBV5-1	TGCGCCAGCAGCTTAGCCGGGACAGGGGGCGGAACTGAAGCTTTCTTT	CASSLAGTGGGTEAFF
TRBD2	TRBJ2-1	many	TRBV6-2/TRBV6-3	TGTGCCAGCAGCCCGGGACTAGCGGGGCACAATGAGCAGTTCTTC	CASSPGLAGHNEQFF
-	TRBJ1-1	many	TRBV2	TGTGCCAGCAGTGAATCCCCAGGAACGAACACTGAAGCTTTCTTT	CASSESPGTNTEAFF
-	TRBJ1-2	-	TRBV5-5	TGTGCCAGCAGCTCAGGGCCGCGGATGAGCGGCTACACCTTC	CASSSGPRMSGYTF
-	TRBJ1-5	many	TRBV12-3/TRBV12-4	TGTGCCAGCAGCGCTAGCCACGGACAGACAAATCAGCCCCAGCATTTT	CASSASHGQTNQPQHF
-	TRBJ1-2	many	TRBV19	TGTGCCAGTAGTACCCCGACGGCCGGCTGGTATGGCTACACCTTC	CASSTPTAGWYGYTF
-	TRBJ2-3	many	TRBV10-3	TGTGCCATCAGAGGGCGGGACGCAGATACGCAGTATTTT	CAIRGRDADTQYF
-	TRBJ2-2	few	TRBV12-3/TRBV12-4	TGTGCCAGCACTATATTGGGAGGATCGGGGGAGCTGTTTTTT	CASTILGGSGELFF
-	TRBJ1-2	many	TRBV27	TGTGCCAGCAGTTTAAACAGGGCCAACGGGGGCTACACCTTC	CASSLNRANGGYTF
-	TRBJ1-6	many	TRBV19	TGTGCCAGTAGTGCCTCCCCCAGGGATTCACCCCTCCACTTT	CASSASPRDSPLHF
TRBD1	TRBJ1-1	many	TRBV5-1	TGCGCCAGCAGCCCCTGGACAGGTAGCATGAACACTGAAGCTTTCTTT	CASSPWTGSMNTEAFF
TRBD1	TRBJ2-7	-	TRBV28	TGTGCCAGCGGTTTACAGGGGGCGGTCGAGCAGTACTTC	CASGLQGAVEQYF
TRBD2	TRBJ2-2	many	TRBV5-1	TGCGCCAGCAGCGGTAATAGCGGGAGATCGACCGGGGAGCTGTTTTTT	CASSGNSGRSTGELFF
-	TRBJ2-3	-	TRBV5-1	TGCGCCAGCAGCTTGGTACGACTTCTCCCCAGCACAGATACGCAGTATTTT	CASSLVRLLPSTDTQYF
TRBD2	TRBJ2-5	many	TRBV7-2	TGTGCCAGCAGCTTACTAGCGGGGAGCCAAGAGACCCAGTACTTC	CASSLLAGSQETQYF
-	TRBJ1-5	many	TRBV12-3/TRBV12-4	TGTGCCAGCAGCAGGACCGCGAGCAATCAGCCCCAGCATTTT	CASSRTASNQPQHF
TRBD2	TRBJ2-7	many	TRBV4-1	TGCGCCAGCAGCCAAATTAGCGGGAGTACCTACGAGCAGTACTTC	CASSQISGSTYEQYF
-	TRBJ2-7	many	TRBV20-1	TGCAGTGCTAGCCACAACACTAGGAACTACGAGCAGTACTTC	CSASHNTRNYEQYF
TRBD2	TRBJ2-7	many	TRBV6-6	TGTGCCAGCAGTTACTATCGACTAGCGGGACCCTCCTACGAGCAGTACTTC	CASSYYRLAGPSYEQYF
-	TRBJ2-3	-	TRBV6-2/TRBV6-3	TGTGCTAGCAGTTCACCCGAGATCCATTATACGAAGTATTTT	CASSSPEIHYTKYF
-	TRBJ1-2	many	TRBV7-2	TGTGCCAGCAGACCGACAGGACTCTATGGCTACACCTTC	CASRPTGLYGYTF
-	TRBJ2-3	-	TRBV7-9	TGTGCCAGCAGCCCAACAGCTTCGGACACGCAGTATTTT	CASSPTASDTQYF
TRBD1	TRBJ1-5	many	TRBV27	TGTGCCAGCAGTTCTCTCACCGACAGGGGGGGACCCAATCAGCCCCAGCATTTT	CASSSLTDRGGPNQPQHF
-	TRBJ1-1	many	TRBV3-1	TGTGCCAGCAGCCTTCAGAGGGGAGGCACTGAAGCTTTCTTT	CASSLQRGGTEAFF
TRBD2	TRBJ2-3	-	TRBV20-1	TGCAGTGCTACCGGACTAGCGGGCTTCACAGATACGCAGTATTTT	CSATGLAGFTDTQYF
-	TRBJ2-3	few	TRBV4-1	TGCGCCAGCAGCCAAGGGCCTGGGAGCCCCACAGATACGCAGTATTTT	CASSQGPGSPTDTQYF
-	TRBJ1-1	many	TRBV7-9	TGTGCCAGCAGCCCGGGGGGGTACAGCCGGACTGAAGCTTTCTTT	CASSPGGYSRTEAFF
TRBD2	TRBJ2-3	-	TRBV30	TGTGCCTGGAGTGTAGGGCGGGAGGCAGATACGCAGTATTTT	CAWSVGREADTQYF
TRBD2	TRBJ2-1	once	TRBV13	TGTGCCAGCAGATCGGGACTACTAAGCTCCTACAATGAGCAGTTCTTC	CASRSGLLSSYNEQFF
TRBD1	TRBJ1-2	many	TRBV2	TGTGCCAGCAGCGTAAACAGGGGGCAGGACGGCTACACCTTC	CASSVNRGQDGYTF
TRBD1	TRBJ2-7	many	TRBV7-2	TGTGCCAGCAGCCTCCGGGACAGAGCCTACGAGCAGTACTTC	CASSLRDRAYEQYF
TRBD1	TRBJ1-1	-	TRBV12-3/TRBV12-4	TGTGCCAGCACCCGACAGGGCAACACTGAAGCTTTCTTT	CASTRQGNTEAFF
TRBD1	TRBJ1-1	many	TRBV6-1	TGTGCCAGCAGAGGCCCCAGCCAGACAGGGGTTATTATGAACACTGAAGCTTTCTTT	CASRGPSQTGVIMNTEAFF
-	TRBJ2-1	many	TRBV27	TGTGCCAGCAGAGGTAGCTCCTACAATGAGCAGTTCTTC	CASRGSSYNEQFF
-	TRBJ1-1	many	TRBV7-9	TGTGCCAGCAGCCCGCCTAGGGGGATCACTGAAGCTTTCTTT	CASSPPRGITEAFF
TRBD1	TRBJ1-1	many	TRBV7-2	TGTGCCAGCAGCTTAACAGGGGGGAACACTGAAGCTTTCTTT	CASSLTGGNTEAFF
TRBD2	TRBJ2-1	-	TRBV7-9	TGTGCCAGCAGCGTCTCTCTAGCGGGAGTAGATGAGCAGTTCTTC	CASSVSLAGVDEQFF
TRBD2	TRBJ2-7	many	TRBV4-3	TGCGCCAGCAGCCAAGGTAGCGGGCCCTCCTACGAGCAGTACTTC	CASSQGSGPSYEQYF
TRBD2	TRBJ2-7	-	TRBV30	TGTGCCGGGATCTGGCGGGAGTCCTACGAGCAGTACTTC	CAGIWRESYEQYF
-	TRBJ1-2	-	TRBV29-1	TGCAGCGCGGGACCGTTAGCTAACTATGGCTACACCTTC	CSAGPLANYGYTF